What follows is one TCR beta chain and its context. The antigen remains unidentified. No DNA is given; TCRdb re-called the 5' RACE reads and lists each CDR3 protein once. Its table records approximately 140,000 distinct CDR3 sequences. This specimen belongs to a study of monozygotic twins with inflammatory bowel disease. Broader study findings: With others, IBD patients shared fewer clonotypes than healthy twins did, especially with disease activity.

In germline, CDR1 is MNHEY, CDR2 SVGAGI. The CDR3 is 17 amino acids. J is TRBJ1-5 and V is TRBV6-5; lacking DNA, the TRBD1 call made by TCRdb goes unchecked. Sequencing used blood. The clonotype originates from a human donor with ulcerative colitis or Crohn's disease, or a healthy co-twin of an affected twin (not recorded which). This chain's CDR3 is CASSYPPGHQGNQPQHF.